This paragraph covers one T cell receptor (beta chain) sequence. V lost 3 bases, J lost 4 bases, and 10 bases lay in between. The CDR3 contains 13 residues. Germline V gene sequence: CDR1 SGHDT, CDR2 YYEEEE. Investigators isolated RNA and reverse transcribed it into cDNA to act as the sequencing template. Assay: immunoSEQ multiplex PCR; the TCRdb copy retains only in-frame clones and omits some. Among over 150,000 clones listed, under 60% were seen once. The data are from a study of CD8+ T cells in alopecia areata. Documented treatment: oral pan-JAK inhibitor, 5-10 mg twice daily. Specimen: CD8+ T cells sorted from blood, collected at week 24, from a patient treated with tofacitinib. The chain employs TRBV5-6 and TRBJ1-2; no clear D gene. This clonotype was sampled from a human donor with alopecia areata. In DNA, the CDR3 is TGTGCCAGCAGCTCGGAAATCGGCTATGGCTACACCTTC. Translating it yields CASSSEIGYGYTF. Drawing the rest from reference TRBV5-6 and TRBJ1-2, the complete variable domain is DAGVTQSPTHLIKTRGQQVTLRCSPKSGHDTVSWYQQALGQGPQFIFQYYEEEERQRGNFPDRFSGHQFPNYSSELNVNALLLGDSALYLCASSSEIGYGYTFGSGTRLTVV.